The clone carrying this T cell receptor (beta chain) was seen ten or more times. Under 3 months in duration, the ophthalmopathy in affected donors had moderate-to-severe activity, CAS ≥3 and NOSPECS ≥4. Exclusion criteria comprised other autoimmune diseases, uncontrolled infections, pregnancy or lactation in patients. Sampling 10 ml of fresh peripheral blood provided the PBMCs. These data originate in a study of Graves' ophthalmopathy and Graves' hyperthyroidism. The germline gives CDR1 DFQATT, CDR2 SNEGSKA (reference sequence). Deletions cut 3 bases from V and 5 bases from J, with 16 bases between. This CDR3 is 14 amino acids long. Beta-chain TCR CDR3 regions were amplified from RNA transcripts. Second-round multiplex PCR followed a first-round RT-PCR using HTBI primers. Each CDR3 protein is one row after TCRdb ran MiXCR on the multiplex PCR reads. The profile shows about 500,000 distinct CDR3 sequences, around 14% of them singletons.

The chain recombines TRBV20-1 with TRBJ1-2, with a possible D match to TRBD1 (6 bases). This receptor was obtained from a woman aged 25 to 39 with Graves' ophthalmopathy. Sequences were obtained from blood. The CDR3 DNA reads TGCAGTGCTAGGGATATAACAGGGAATTATGGCTACACCTTC. Translation: CSARDITGNYGYTF.